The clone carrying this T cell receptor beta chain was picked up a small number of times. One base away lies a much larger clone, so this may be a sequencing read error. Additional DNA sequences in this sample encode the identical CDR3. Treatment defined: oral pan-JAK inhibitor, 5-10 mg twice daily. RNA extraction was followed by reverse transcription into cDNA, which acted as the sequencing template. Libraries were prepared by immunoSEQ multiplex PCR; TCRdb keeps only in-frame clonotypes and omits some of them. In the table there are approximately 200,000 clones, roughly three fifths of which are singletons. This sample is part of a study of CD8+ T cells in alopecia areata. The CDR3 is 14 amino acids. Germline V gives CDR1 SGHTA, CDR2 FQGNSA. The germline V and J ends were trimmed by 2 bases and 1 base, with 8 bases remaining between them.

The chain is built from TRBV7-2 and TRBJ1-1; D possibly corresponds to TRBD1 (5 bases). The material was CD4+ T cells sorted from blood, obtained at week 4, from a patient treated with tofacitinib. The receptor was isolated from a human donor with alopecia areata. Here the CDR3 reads CASSLYTGNTEAFF. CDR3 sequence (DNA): TGTGCCAGCAGCTTATACACAGGGAACACTGAAGCTTTCTTT.